The clone carrying this T cell receptor (beta chain) was recorded only once. What it binds is not known. Each donor's status was that of a healthy bone marrow donor. This entry comes from a study of cytomegalovirus exposure and HLA in healthy donors. This PCR relied on a set of 60 Vbeta primers and 13 Jbeta primers. In the authors' methods: Among the unique TCR beta chains that a later analysis counted, about 79 million in all, about 10 million were shared. Sequencing was performed with immunoSEQ multiplex PCR; in TCRdb, only in-frame clones are kept and a portion is missing. V, J and clone size reflect that table, while D and trimming were determined from the DNA. The data hold about 150,000 clones, with 70% to 80% observed a single time. Study-level results: A missense variant in DCLRE1C was later tied to TCR beta V- and J-gene trimming. Within an earlier analysis, most TCR beta V segments proved productive either about 87% or about 30% of the time.

This receptor was obtained from a man aged 30 to 39 in good health and CMV-seronegative. Specimen: PBMCs.

The CDR3 region is CASSLQGNTQYF. CDR3 nucleotide sequence: TGTGCCAGCAGCCTTCAGGGAAATACGCAGTATTTT. J is TRBJ2-3 and V is TRBV7-3, with D possibly matching TRBD1 (5 bases). The V end lost 5 bases, the J end lost 7 bases, and 10 bases lay between the germline ends. The CDR3 runs to 12 residues. Germline V gives CDR1 SGHTA, CDR2 FQGTGA.